One sample yielded the 29 T cell receptor beta chains listed below, sequenced in a study of T cell repertoires in cytomegalovirus infection. TCRdb reprocessed the reads via MiXCR and lists one record per CDR3 protein. The top ten hold roughly 2.8% of the sample, which has more than 650,000 distinct CDR3 sequences, less than 40% seen once. Sequences were obtained from PBMCs. The receptor source for this set is a human donor in good health (CMV status not recorded). Some clones in this sample may be carry-over from other donors' samples.

In this sample, this clonotype turned up a few times. The chain is built from TRBV10-3 and TRBJ2-5, with D hard to call. Germline CDR1 reads ENHRY; CDR2 reads SYGVKD. Trimming removed 2 bases at V and 3 bases at J, with 4 bases between. CDR3 length: 12 amino acids. The CDR3 is CAISERKETQYF. The DNA for the CDR3 is TGTGCCATCAGTGAGAGGAAAGAGACCCAGTACTTC.

This clonotype was seen only a few times. The CDR3 region has the DNA TGTGCCAGCAGGGAAGGGACGGAAGACTATGGCTACACCTTC. Its translation: CASREGTEDYGYTF. The rearrangement joins TRBV12-3 or TRBV12-4 to TRBJ1-2; weak D call: TRBD1 (5 bases). Trimming left V 6 bases short and J 3 bases short, with 14 bases between. The CDR3 is 14 amino acids.

The rearrangement uses TRBV28 and TRBJ2-7, with 7 bases lining up with TRBD1. Per the germline V gene, CDR1 is MDHEN and CDR2 is SYDVKM. With 8 bases clipped from V and 3 bases from J, the junction kept 16 bases outside the gene matches. The CDR3 extends over 16 amino acids. CDR3 DNA sequence: TGTGCCAGCGACGATGGTACCGGGACAGCTATCTACGAGCAGTACTTC. The encoded protein is CASDDGTGTAIYEQYF.

The chain is built from TRBV10-3 and TRBJ2-7; no reliable D call. Deletions cut 3 bases from V and 1 base from J, with 10 bases between. The CDR3 length is 14 residues. The germline CDR1 and CDR2 sequences are ENHRY and SYGVKD. The CDR3 coding sequence is TGTGCCATCAGTGACGTCGGAACGTCCTACGAGCAGTACTTC. Translation gives CAISDVGTSYEQYF.

The chain recombines TRBV2 with TRBJ2-7, with D perhaps matching TRBD2 (5 bases). V was clipped by 1 base and J by 6 bases, with 7 bases between them. The CDR3 is 12 residues long. Germline CDR1 reads SNHLY; CDR2 reads FYNNEI. CDR3 in amino acids: CASSEGGREQYF. Written as DNA, the CDR3 is TGTGCCAGCAGTGAAGGAGGGCGCGAGCAGTACTTC.

The J gene is TRBJ2-1, the V gene TRBV12-3 or TRBV12-4; no clear D gene. The V end lost 5 bases, the J end lost 2 bases, and 13 bases lay between the germline ends. CDR3 length: 15 amino acids. CDR3 sequence (DNA): TGTGCCAGCAGTCCCTTTGGCGAAACCTACAATGAGCAGTTCTTC. Its protein product is CASSPFGETYNEQFF.

The J gene is TRBJ1-2, the V gene TRBV5-4; TRBD1 matches 9 bases. The CDR3 runs 14 residues. Trimming cost V 5 bases and J 8 bases; bases outside gene matches: 10. Germline CDR1 is SGHNT and CDR2 is YYREEE (reference sequence). CDR3 in amino acids: CASRPGTGTEGYTF. The CDR3 DNA reads TGTGCCAGCAGGCCCGGGACAGGGACGGAAGGCTACACCTTC.

This clonotype was counted a few times. The gene calls are TRBV14 and TRBJ2-5; D could derive from TRBD1 or TRBD2 (5 bases each). The V gene lost 1 base and the J gene lost 9 bases, with 9 bases spanning the gap. Per germline, CDR1 SGHDN and CDR2 FVKESK. The CDR3 contains 12 residues. CDR3 loop: CASSQGGWAQYF. The CDR3 nucleotides read TGTGCCAGCAGCCAAGGGGGGTGGGCCCAGTACTTC. The whole variable domain, remainder taken from reference TRBV14 and TRBJ2-5, is EAGVTQFPSHSVIEKGQTVTLRCDPISGHDNLYWYRRVMGKEIKFLLHFVKESKQDESGMPNNRFLAERTGGTYSTLKVQPAELEDSGVYFCASSQGGWAQYFGPGTRLLVL.

This clonotype was counted only a few times. In nucleotides, the CDR3 is TGTGCCAGCAGTTACACGACAGGGATGACTTTCTTT. Its protein product is CASSYTTGMTFF. The chain uses TRBV6-6 and TRBJ1-1, with 7 bases fitting TRBD1. From germline, CDR1 is MNHNY and CDR2 SVGAGI (reference sequence). J lost 12 bases, V lost 2 bases, and 6 bases had no gene match. The CDR3 runs to 12 residues.

This chain links TRBV7-2 with TRBJ2-3; 10 nucleotides line up with TRBD2. The length of the CDR3 is 16 residues. Germline V gene sequence: CDR1 SGHTA, CDR2 FQGNSA. The ends lost 0 bases at V and 3 bases at J; junction bases unmatched: 3. The CDR3 coding sequence is TGTGCCAGCAGCTTAGCGGCTAGCGGGAGAACAGATACGCAGTATTTT. Protein: CASSLAASGRTDTQYF.

This sequence joins TRBV5-6 and TRBJ2-6; D is uncertain. This CDR3 comprises 17 residues. CDR1 SGHDT and CDR2 YYEEEE come from the germline V gene. The germline V and J ends were trimmed by 2 bases and 1 base, with 13 bases remaining between them. DNA for the CDR3: TGTGCCAGCAGCTTTCGTGGGGTGGTTTCTGGGGCCAACGTCCTGACTTTC. Residues: CASSFRGVVSGANVLTF.

This clonotype was seen only a few times. This chain joins TRBV11-2 and TRBJ2-6; D remains unclear. V gave up 6 bases and J gave up 2 bases, with 14 bases separating them. Germline-derived CDR1 and CDR2 are SGHAT and FQNNGV. This CDR3 comprises 16 residues. In DNA, the CDR3 is TGTGCCAGCAGATCCTATGGCCTCCCTGGGGCCAACGTCCTGACTTTC. Amino acids: CASRSYGLPGANVLTF.

There are many counts of this clonotype. The J gene is TRBJ2-7, the V gene TRBV7-2; weak D call: TRBD2 (6 bases). There are 14 residues in the CDR3. Germline V CDR1 and CDR2: SGHTA, FQGNSA. V was clipped by 1 base and J by 5 bases, with 12 bases between them. CDR3 region: CASSLVTSNHEQYF. CDR3 coding DNA: TGTGCCAGCAGCTTAGTCACTAGCAACCACGAGCAGTACTTC.

This clonotype was picked up a small number of times. J is TRBJ1-2 and V is TRBV7-6; D not certain. The length of the CDR3 is 13 residues. Deletions cut 4 bases from V and 0 bases from J, with 6 bases between. CDR1 and CDR2 (germline): SGHVS, FNYEAQ. The CDR3 region is CASSSQTNYGYTF. Written as DNA, the CDR3 is TGTGCCAGCAGCTCCCAGACTAACTATGGCTACACCTTC.

V gene TRBV2 combines with J gene TRBJ1-1, with 7 bases aligning to TRBD1. Germline V CDR1 and CDR2: SNHLY, FYNNEI. The trim removed 3 bases at V and 4 bases at J, leaving 5 bases unmatched. This CDR3 comprises 14 residues. The DNA for the CDR3 is TGTGCCAGCAGTGAGACAGGGCTCGGCACTGAAGCTTTCTTT. Its protein product is CASSETGLGTEAFF.

This chain uses TRBV19 with TRBJ2-1; D is unresolved. V was pared by 5 bases and J by 9 bases, with 5 bases between. Germline CDR1 and CDR2: LNHDA and SQIVND (reference sequence). There are 10 residues in the CDR3. The CDR3 coding sequence is TGTGCCAGTAGTCACACTGAGCAGTTCTTC. It encodes CASSHTEQFF. Full variable domain (remainder filled in from reference TRBV19 and TRBJ2-1): DGGITQSPKYLFRKEGQNVTLSCEQNLNHDAMYWYRQDPGQGLRLIYYSQIVNDFQKGDIAEGYSVSREKKESFPLTVTSAQKNPTAFYLCASSHTEQFFGPGTRLTVL.

This clonotype was seen only a few times. V usage is TRBV6-1 and J usage is TRBJ1-2; no clear D. The CDR3 length is 12 residues. Trimming pared 6 bases from V and 2 bases from J, leaving 7 bases between. Germline V CDR1 and CDR2: MNHNS, SASEGT. CDR3 sequence (DNA): TGTGCCAGCAGGCACAGAAACTATGGCTACACCTTC. Amino acid sequence: CASRHRNYGYTF.

This clonotype was counted between two and nine times. This sequence joins TRBV20-1 and TRBJ1-1; TRBD1 is a possible D gene (5 bases). V lost 0 bases and J lost 1, with 15 bases in between. This CDR3 is 16 amino acids long. Germline V gene lookup returns CDR1 DFQATT and CDR2 SNEGSKA (reference sequence). The CDR3 here is CSARDWGGPQNTEAFF. In DNA, the CDR3 is TGCAGTGCTAGAGATTGGGGGGGTCCGCAGAACACTGAAGCTTTCTTT.

This chain joins TRBV10-1 and TRBJ2-7; D is unresolved. The V and J ends lost 2 bases and 5 bases respectively, with 16 bases between them. The CDR3 runs to 15 residues. Looked up from germline, CDR1 is WNHNN and CDR2 is SYGVQD (reference sequence). This CDR3 is CASSEGFSSAHEQYF. As DNA, the CDR3 is TGCGCCAGCAGTGAGGGGTTCTCCTCGGCCCACGAGCAGTACTTC.

The J gene is TRBJ1-2, the V gene TRBV6-1; perhaps TRBD1 as D (5 bases). V lost 4 bases and J lost 1, with 7 bases in between. Germline loops: CDR1 MNHNS, CDR2 SASEGT. The CDR3 runs 13 residues. This CDR3 is CASSGDFNYGYTF. CDR3 in DNA: TGTGCCAGCAGTGGGGACTTTAACTATGGCTACACCTTC.

This clonotype showed up just a few times. CDR3 coding DNA: TGTGCCAGCAGCTTACAGGACAGGGGTAACTATGGCTACACCTTC. It is translated as CASSLQDRGNYGYTF. The chain employs TRBV7-6 and TRBJ1-2, with TRBD1 identical over 9 bases. The CDR3 has 15 residues. Germline lookup yields CDR1 SGHVS and CDR2 FNYEAQ. J was trimmed by 1 base and V by 2 bases; bases with no gene match: 2.

On this clonotype itself: Mismatch with germline at one junction end may stem from a read error. This chain connects TRBV7-7 to TRBJ2-1; D unclear. The CDR3 contains 13 residues. CDR1 and CDR2 (germline): SSHAT, FNYEAQ (reference sequence). DNA for the CDR3: TGTGCCAGCAGCCGAGGCTCCTACAATGATCAGTTCTTC. Translated, it gives CASSRGSYNDQFF. Full variable domain (remainder filled in from reference TRBV7-7 and TRBJ2-1): GAGVSQSPRYKVTKRGQDVTLRCDPISSHATLYWYQQALGQGPEFLTYFNYEAQPDKSGLPSDRFSAERPEGSISTLTIQRTEQRDSAMYRCASSRGSYNDQFFGPGTRLTVL.

This clonotype occurred a few times. The chain recombines TRBV5-1 with TRBJ1-1; a weak D match, TRBD1 (6 bases). Germline-derived CDR1 and CDR2 are SGHRS and YFSETQ. The CDR3 loop spans 13 amino acids. Trimming cost V 4 bases and J 6 bases, with 13 bases left between them. CDR3 nucleotide sequence: TGCGCCAGCAGCCTTACCCAGGGGCCTGAAGCTTTCTTT. This sequence encodes CASSLTQGPEAFF.

The chain uses TRBV10-3 and TRBJ1-2; no reliable D call. CDR1 and CDR2 from the germline V gene are ENHRY and SYGVKD. V shed 0 bases and J shed 8 bases, with 10 bases lying between them. The CDR3 is 13 residues long. The CDR3 DNA reads as TGTGCCATCAGTGAGTCCGCGCCTAGGGGCTACACCTTC. Residues: CAISESAPRGYTF.

V and J are TRBV7-8 and TRBJ2-3; D may be TRBD1 (5 bases). With 4 bases removed from V and 8 bases from J, the gap between germline ends came to 22 bases. Looked up from germline, CDR1 is SGHVS and CDR2 is FQNEAQ. The CDR3 runs to 16 residues. The CDR3 sequence: CASSSQPPRTGGTQYF. DNA for the CDR3: TGTGCCAGCAGCTCACAGCCCCCCCGAACAGGCGGTACGCAGTATTTT.

This clonotype came up a few times. The rearrangement uses TRBV6-5 and TRBJ2-5; tentatively, D is TRBD1 or TRBD2 (7 bases each). Trimming stripped 2 bases from V and 2 bases from J, with 18 bases between. The CDR3 length is 17 residues. Germline V gives CDR1 MNHEY, CDR2 SVGAGI. The CDR3 nucleotides read TGTGCCAGCAGTTACGGGGGGGGGCAGGGGGATCAAGAGACCCAGTACTTC. It specifies CASSYGGGQGDQETQYF.

Only a few counts were recorded for this clonotype. This sequence joins TRBV2 and TRBJ1-3; possibly TRBD1 for D (5 bases). Germline loops: CDR1 SNHLY, CDR2 FYNNEI. The CDR3 length is 13 residues. V was cut by 6 bases and J by 1 base, with 7 bases left in between. CDR3 sequence (DNA): TGTGCCAGCAGGACAGAATCTGGAAACACCATATATTTT. Translation gives CASRTESGNTIYF. The variable domain in full, completed from reference TRBV2 and TRBJ1-3, reads EPEVTQTPSHQVTQMGQEVILRCVPISNHLYFYWYRQILGQKVEFLVSFYNNEISEKSEIFDDQFSVERPDGSNFTLKIRSTKLEDSAMYFCASRTESGNTIYFGEGSWLTVV.

This clonotype occurred a few times. This chain uses TRBV5-4 with TRBJ1-5; a possible D gene is TRBD1 (5 bases). Looked up from germline, CDR1 is SGHNT and CDR2 is YYREEE (reference sequence). The CDR3 is made up of 13 amino acids. V was cut by 3 bases and J by 7 bases, with 11 bases left in between. The CDR3 protein is CASSWGPLQPQHF. The CDR3 coding sequence is TGTGCCAGCAGCTGGGGCCCTCTCCAGCCCCAGCATTTT.

This clonotype has just a few counts. J is TRBJ1-5 and V is TRBV7-8; TRBD1 aligns across 7 bases. J lost 6 bases, V lost 1 base, and 3 bases had no gene match. The V gene's germline CDR1 is SGHVS and CDR2 FQNEAQ. The CDR3 has 14 amino acids. CDR3 bases: TGTGCCAGCAGCTTAGGAGGGGGCAGTCAGCCCCAGCATTTT. Amino acids: CASSLGGGSQPQHF.